Sequencing of this TCR beta chain was carried out in a study of vaccination effects on CD4 cells after COVID-19. Whole-study findings and limits: Common cold coronavirus cross-reactivity was shown by only 1 of 255 vaccine-induced clones in healthy vaccinees.

On this clone: What it recognizes is unknown.

Cultured cells yielded isolated CD4+ T cells after 10 days. The vaccine given was either BNT162b2 or mRNA-1273, in two doses. There are 14 residues in the CDR3. CDR1 and CDR2 (germline): SGHNT, YYREEE (reference sequence). V lost 0 bases to trimming and J lost 4 bases, with 9 bases between them. TCRdb's table, derived via immunoSEQ multiplex PCR, lists solely in-frame clones and lacks some. The sample comprises 50,000 to 70,000 clones, 70% to 85% of which are singletons, and 2.4% rests with the top ten. The sequenced sample was CD4+ T cells from PBMCs cultured without peptide, obtained after COVID-19 vaccination. The TCR originated in a human donor who received a COVID-19 vaccine. The genes are TRBV5-4 and TRBJ2-3; no clear D gene. The CDR3 DNA follows: TGTGCCAGCAGCTTGGAGCATCGGGCAGATACGCAGTATTTT. This codes for CASSLEHRADTQYF.